The subject of this entry is one TCR beta chain. The data belong to a study of blood T cell repertoires in COVID-19. Some clones are missing from TCRdb's copy, which holds only in-frame ones; the method was immunoSEQ multiplex PCR. This sample has 130,000 to 150,000 clones; roughly 82% occur once, and the top ten carry 4.8%. V trimming: 5 bases; J trimming: 13 bases; junction bases outside the gene matches: 7. CDR3 size: 13 residues. Germline lookup yields CDR1 LNHDA and CDR2 SQIVND (reference sequence). The genes are TRBV19 and TRBJ1-6; 8 nucleotides match TRBD1. The receptor was derived from a human donor in a cohort sampled during active COVID-19. Sequenced: peripheral blood. CDR3 protein: CASSPGGVAPLHF. The CDR3 nucleotides are TGTGCCAGTAGTCCAGGGGGCGTAGCTCCCCTCCACTTT.